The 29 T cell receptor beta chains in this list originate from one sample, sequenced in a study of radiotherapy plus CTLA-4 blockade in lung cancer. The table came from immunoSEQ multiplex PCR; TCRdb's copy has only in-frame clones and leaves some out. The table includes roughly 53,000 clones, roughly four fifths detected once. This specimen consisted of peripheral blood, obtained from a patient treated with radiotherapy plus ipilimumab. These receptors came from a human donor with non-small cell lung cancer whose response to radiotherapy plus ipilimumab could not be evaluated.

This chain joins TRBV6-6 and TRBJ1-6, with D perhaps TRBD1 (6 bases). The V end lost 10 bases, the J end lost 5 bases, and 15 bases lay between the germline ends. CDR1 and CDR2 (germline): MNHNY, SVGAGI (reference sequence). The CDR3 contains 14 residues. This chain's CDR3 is CATRRDNNNSPLHF. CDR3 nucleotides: TGTGCCACCCGTAGGGACAACAATAATTCACCCCTCCACTTT.

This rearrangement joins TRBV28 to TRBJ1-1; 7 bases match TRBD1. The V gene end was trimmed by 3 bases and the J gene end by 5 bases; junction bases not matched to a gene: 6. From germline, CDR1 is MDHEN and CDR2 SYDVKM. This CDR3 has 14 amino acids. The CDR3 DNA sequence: TGTGCCAGCAGTTTGACAGGGTACGGGACTGAAGCTTTCTTT. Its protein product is CASSLTGYGTEAFF.

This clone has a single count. CDR3 nucleotide sequence: TGTGCCAGCAGCGGATACAGGACAGAGAACACTGAAGCTTTCTTT. It specifies CASSGYRTENTEAFF. The J gene is TRBJ1-1, the V gene TRBV9, with D tentatively TRBD1 (6 bases). The V gene lost 3 bases and the J gene lost 1 base, with 13 bases spanning the gap. CDR1 and CDR2 from the germline V gene are SGDLS and YYNGEE. The CDR3 consists of 15 residues. The full variable domain, its missing parts supplied by reference TRBV9 and TRBJ1-1, is DSGVTQTPKHLITATGQRVTLRCSPRSGDLSVYWYQQSLDQGLQFLIQYYNGEERAKGNILERFSAQQFPDLHSELNLSSLELGDSALYFCASSGYRTENTEAFFGQGTRLTVV.

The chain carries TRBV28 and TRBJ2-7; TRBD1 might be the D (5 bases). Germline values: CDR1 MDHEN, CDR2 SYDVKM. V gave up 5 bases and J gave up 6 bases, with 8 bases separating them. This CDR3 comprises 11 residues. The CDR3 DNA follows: TGTGCCAGCAGTAACAGGTTCGAGCAGTACTTC. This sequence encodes CASSNRFEQYF. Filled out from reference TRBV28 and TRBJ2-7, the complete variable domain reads DVKVTQSSRYLVKRTGEKVFLECVQDMDHENMFWYRQDPGLGLRLIYFSYDVKMKEKGDIPEGYSVSREKKERFSLILESASTNQTSMYLCASSNRFEQYFGPGTRLTVT.

This chain's CDR3 is CASSFDRSTDTQYF. As DNA, the CDR3 is TGTGCCAGCAGCTTCGATCGGAGCACAGATACGCAGTATTTT. This chain links TRBV11-3 with TRBJ2-3; no firm D call. V was pared by 3 bases and J by 0 bases, with 7 bases between. Looked up from germline, CDR1 is SGHNT and CDR2 is YENEEA. The CDR3 totals 14 residues.

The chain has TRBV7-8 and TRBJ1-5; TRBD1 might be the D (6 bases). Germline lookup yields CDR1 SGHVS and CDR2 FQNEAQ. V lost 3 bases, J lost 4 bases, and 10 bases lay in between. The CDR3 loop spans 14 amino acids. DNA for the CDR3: TGTGCCAGCAGCTTGAGGGGACAAAATCAGCCCCAGCATTTT. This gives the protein CASSLRGQNQPQHF.

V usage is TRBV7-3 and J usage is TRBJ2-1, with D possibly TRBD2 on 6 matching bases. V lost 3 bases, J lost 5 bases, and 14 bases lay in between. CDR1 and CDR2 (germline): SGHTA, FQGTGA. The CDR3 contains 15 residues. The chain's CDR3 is CASSLTPGLDNEQFF. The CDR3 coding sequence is TGTGCCAGCAGCTTGACCCCGGGACTTGACAATGAGCAGTTCTTC.

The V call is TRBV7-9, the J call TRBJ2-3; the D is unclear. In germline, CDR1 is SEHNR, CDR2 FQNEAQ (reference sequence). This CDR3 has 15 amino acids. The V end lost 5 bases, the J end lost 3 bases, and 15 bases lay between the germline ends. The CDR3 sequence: CASSLGPLLTDTQYF. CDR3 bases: TGTGCCAGCAGCCTAGGCCCCCTTCTAACAGATACGCAGTATTTT.

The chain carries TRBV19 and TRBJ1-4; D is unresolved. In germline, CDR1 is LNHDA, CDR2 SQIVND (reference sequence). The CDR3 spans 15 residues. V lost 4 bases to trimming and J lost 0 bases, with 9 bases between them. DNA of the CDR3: TGTGCCAGTAGTAGTTGGAGCACAACTAATGAAAAACTGTTTTTT. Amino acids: CASSSWSTTNEKLFF.

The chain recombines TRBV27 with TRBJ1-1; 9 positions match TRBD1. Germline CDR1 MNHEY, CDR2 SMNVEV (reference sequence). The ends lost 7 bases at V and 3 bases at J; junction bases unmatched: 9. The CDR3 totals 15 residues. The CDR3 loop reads CASTSGTGSDTEAFF. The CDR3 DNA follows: TGTGCCAGCACATCCGGGACAGGGTCGGACACTGAAGCTTTCTTT.

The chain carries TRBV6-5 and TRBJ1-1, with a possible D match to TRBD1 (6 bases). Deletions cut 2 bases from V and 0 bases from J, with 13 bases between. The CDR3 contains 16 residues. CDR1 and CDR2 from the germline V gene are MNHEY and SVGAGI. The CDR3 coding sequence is TGTGCCAGCAGTTACGGGTGGGGGCGACTGAACACTGAAGCTTTCTTT. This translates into CASSYGWGRLNTEAFF.

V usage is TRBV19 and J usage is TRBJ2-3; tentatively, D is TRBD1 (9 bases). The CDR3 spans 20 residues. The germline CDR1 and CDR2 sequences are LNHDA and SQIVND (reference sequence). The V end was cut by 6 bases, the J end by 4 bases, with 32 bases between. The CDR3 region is CASSRKGQGRGGGKADTQYF. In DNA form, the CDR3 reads TGTGCCAGTAGCAGAAAGGGACAGGGCCGGGGGGGAGGAAAGGCAGATACGCAGTATTTT.

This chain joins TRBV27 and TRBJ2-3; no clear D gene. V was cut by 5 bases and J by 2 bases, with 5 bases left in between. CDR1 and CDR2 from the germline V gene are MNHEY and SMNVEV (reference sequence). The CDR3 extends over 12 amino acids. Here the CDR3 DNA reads TGTGCCAGCAGTCTTAACACAGATACGCAGTATTTT. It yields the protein CASSLNTDTQYF.

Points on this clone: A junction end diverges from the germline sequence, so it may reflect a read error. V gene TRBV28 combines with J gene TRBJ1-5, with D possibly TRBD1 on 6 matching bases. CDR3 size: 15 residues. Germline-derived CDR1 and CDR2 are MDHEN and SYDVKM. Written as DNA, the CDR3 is TGTGCCAGCAGTTCTACAGGGATGGGCAATCTGCCCCAGCATTTT. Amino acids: CASSSTGMGNLPQHF.

CDR3 region: CASSGLAGGLSYEQYF. In nucleotides, the CDR3 is TGTGCCAGCAGCGGACTAGCGGGAGGACTCTCCTACGAGCAGTACTTC. The chain couples TRBV27 to TRBJ2-7; 14 bases map to TRBD2. This CDR3 is built from 16 residues. J lost 0 bases, V lost 6 bases, and 4 bases had no gene match. CDR1 MNHEY and CDR2 SMNVEV come from the germline V gene (reference sequence).

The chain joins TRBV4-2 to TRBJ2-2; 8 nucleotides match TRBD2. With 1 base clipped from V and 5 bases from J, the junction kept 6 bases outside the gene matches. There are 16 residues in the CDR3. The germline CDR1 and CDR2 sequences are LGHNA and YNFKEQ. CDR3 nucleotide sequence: TGTGCCAGCAGCCAAGCCGGGAGGGACCCAACCGGGGAGCTGTTTTTT. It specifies CASSQAGRDPTGELFF.

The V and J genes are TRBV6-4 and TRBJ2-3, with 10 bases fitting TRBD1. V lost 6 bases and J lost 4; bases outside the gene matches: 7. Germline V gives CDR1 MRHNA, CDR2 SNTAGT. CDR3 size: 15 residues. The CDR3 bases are TGTGCCAGCAGCGACAGGGGGCGTTCAGCAGATACGCAGTATTTT. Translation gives CASSDRGRSADTQYF.

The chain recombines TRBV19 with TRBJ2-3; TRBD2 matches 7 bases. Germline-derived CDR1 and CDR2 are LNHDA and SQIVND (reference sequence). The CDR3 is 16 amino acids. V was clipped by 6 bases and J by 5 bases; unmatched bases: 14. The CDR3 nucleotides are TGTGCCAGTAGCCCCATTAGTGGCGGGAGCCAAGATACGCAGTATTTT. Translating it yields CASSPISGGSQDTQYF.

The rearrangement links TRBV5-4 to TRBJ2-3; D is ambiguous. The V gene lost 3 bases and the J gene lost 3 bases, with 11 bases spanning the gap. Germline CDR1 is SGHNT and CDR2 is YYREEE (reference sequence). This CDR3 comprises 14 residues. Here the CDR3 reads CASSSRFGTDTQYF. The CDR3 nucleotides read TGTGCCAGCAGCTCACGTTTCGGGACAGATACGCAGTATTTT.

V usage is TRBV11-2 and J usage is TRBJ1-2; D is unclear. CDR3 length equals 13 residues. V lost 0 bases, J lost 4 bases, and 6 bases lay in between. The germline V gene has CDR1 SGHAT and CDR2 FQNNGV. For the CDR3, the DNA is TGTGCCAGCAGCTTAGACGTCTCCTATGGCTACACCTTC. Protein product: CASSLDVSYGYTF.

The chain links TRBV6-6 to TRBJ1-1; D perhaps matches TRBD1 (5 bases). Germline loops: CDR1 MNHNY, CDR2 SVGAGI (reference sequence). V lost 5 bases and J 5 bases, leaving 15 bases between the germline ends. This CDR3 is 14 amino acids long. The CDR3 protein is CASSIMGGRTEAFF. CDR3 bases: TGTGCCAGCAGTATCATGGGGGGAAGAACTGAAGCTTTCTTT.

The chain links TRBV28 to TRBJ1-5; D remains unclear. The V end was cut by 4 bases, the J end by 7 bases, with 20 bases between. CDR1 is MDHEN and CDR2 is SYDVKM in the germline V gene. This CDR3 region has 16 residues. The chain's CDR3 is CASSSLSPDPKQPQHF. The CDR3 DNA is TGTGCCAGCAGTTCCCTAAGTCCCGATCCCAAACAGCCCCAGCATTTT.

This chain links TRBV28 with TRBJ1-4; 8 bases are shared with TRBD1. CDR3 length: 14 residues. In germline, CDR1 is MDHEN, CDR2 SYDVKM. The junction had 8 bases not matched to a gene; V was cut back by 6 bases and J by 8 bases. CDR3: CASRNRDRNEKLFF. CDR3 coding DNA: TGTGCCAGCAGGAACCGGGACAGGAACGAAAAACTGTTTTTT.

CDR3: CASTSGQIVNEQFF. The CDR3 coding sequence is TGTGCCAGCACCTCGGGACAGATTGTCAATGAGCAGTTCTTC. This chain joins TRBV27 and TRBJ2-1; the match to TRBD1 covers 7 bases. V trimming: 7 bases; J trimming: 6 bases; junction bases outside the gene matches: 9. Germline CDR1 reads MNHEY; CDR2 reads SMNVEV (reference sequence). The CDR3 is 14 amino acids.

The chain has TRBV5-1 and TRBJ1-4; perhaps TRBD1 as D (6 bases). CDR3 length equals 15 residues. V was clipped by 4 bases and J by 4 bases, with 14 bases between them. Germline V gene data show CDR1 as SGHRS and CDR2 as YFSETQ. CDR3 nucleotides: TGCGCCAGCAGCCCCAGGGGCGGTAGTAATGAAAAACTGTTTTTT. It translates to CASSPRGGSNEKLFF.

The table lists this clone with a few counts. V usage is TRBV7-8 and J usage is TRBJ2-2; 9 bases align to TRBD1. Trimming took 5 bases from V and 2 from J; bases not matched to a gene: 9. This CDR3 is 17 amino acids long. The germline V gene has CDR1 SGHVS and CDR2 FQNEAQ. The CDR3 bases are TGTGCCAGCAGCGGGGGACAGGGTGTCGGAAACACCGGGGAGCTGTTTTTT. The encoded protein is CASSGGQGVGNTGELFF. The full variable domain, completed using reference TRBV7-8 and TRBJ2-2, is GAGVSQSPRYKVAKRGQDVALRCDPISGHVSLFWYQQALGQGPEFLTYFQNEAQLDKSGLPSDRFFAERPEGSVSTLKIQRTQQEDSAVYLCASSGGQGVGNTGELFFGEGSRLTVL.

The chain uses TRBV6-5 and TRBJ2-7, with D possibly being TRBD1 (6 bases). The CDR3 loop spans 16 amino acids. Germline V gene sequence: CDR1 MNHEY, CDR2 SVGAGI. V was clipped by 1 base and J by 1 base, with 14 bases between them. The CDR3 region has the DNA TGTGCCAGCAGTTACTTAGCCCTCGGACAGTCCTACGAGCAGTACTTC. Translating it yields CASSYLALGQSYEQYF.

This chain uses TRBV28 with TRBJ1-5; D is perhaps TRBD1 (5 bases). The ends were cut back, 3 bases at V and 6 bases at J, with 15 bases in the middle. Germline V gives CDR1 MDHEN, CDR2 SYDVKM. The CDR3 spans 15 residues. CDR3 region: CASSFEGLVFQPQHF. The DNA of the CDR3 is TGTGCCAGCAGTTTTGAGGGACTGGTTTTTCAGCCCCAGCATTTT.

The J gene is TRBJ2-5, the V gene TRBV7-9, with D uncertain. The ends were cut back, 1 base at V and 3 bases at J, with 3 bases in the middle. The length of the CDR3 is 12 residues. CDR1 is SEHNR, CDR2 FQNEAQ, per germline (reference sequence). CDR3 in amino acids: CASSLVEETQYF. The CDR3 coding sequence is TGTGCCAGCAGCTTAGTCGAAGAGACCCAGTACTTC.